A single sample gave rise to the 31 T cell receptor beta chains below, sequenced in a study of identical twins. TCRdb reanalysed the 5' RACE reads using MiXCR and keeps one entry per CDR3 protein. This table holds about 200,000 distinct CDR3 sequences, approximately 8.3% found once. This same sample was also part of a study on yellow fever vaccine responses in identical twins.

Sequenced input: memory (CD45RO+) T cells sorted from blood. These receptor sequences come from a woman younger than 30 in good health.

This clonotype was observed a few times. The chain joins TRBV20-1 to TRBJ2-7; no clear D. The CDR3 runs to 12 residues. The germline V gene encodes CDR1 DFQATT and CDR2 SNEGSKA (reference sequence). The ends were cut back, 6 bases at V and 4 bases at J, with 13 bases in the middle. The CDR3: CSARWQSYEQYF. In DNA, the CDR3 is TGCAGTGCCAGGTGGCAGTCTTACGAGCAGTACTTC.

This clonotype was counted many times. The rearrangement links TRBV15 to TRBJ2-3, with TRBD2 matching 7 bases. In germline, CDR1 is LNHNV, CDR2 YYDKDF (reference sequence). V shed 0 bases and J 6 bases; nucleotides not matched to a gene: 9. The CDR3 runs 16 residues. CDR3 nucleotides: TGTGCCACCAGCAGAGAGGCGGGAGTGGGACCGGATACGCAGTATTTT. Translation gives CATSREAGVGPDTQYF.

A few counts support this clonotype. This sequence joins TRBV11-2 and TRBJ2-5; D is unresolved. Germline V lookup: CDR1 SGHAT, CDR2 FQNNGV. The CDR3 contains 15 residues. With 1 base removed from V and 0 bases from J, the gap between germline ends came to 9 bases. In DNA, the CDR3 is TGTGCCAGCAGCTTAGGTCTGTTTAACCAAGAGACCCAGTACTTC. Amino acid sequence: CASSLGLFNQETQYF.

The chain uses TRBV20-1 and TRBJ1-5; 10 nucleotides align to TRBD1. Germline V gene sequence: CDR1 DFQATT, CDR2 SNEGSKA (reference sequence). The trim removed 1 base at V and 4 bases at J, leaving 4 bases unmatched. The CDR3 covers 15 residues. This CDR3 is CSARAGQGPNQPQHF. CDR3 in DNA: TGCAGTGCTAGAGCGGGACAGGGGCCTAATCAGCCCCAGCATTTT.

This clonotype was seen a few times. CDR3 nucleotides: TGTGCCAGCAGCTTGGTTTTGGCTATCCTTCAAGAGACCCAGTACTTC. Residues: CASSLVLAILQETQYF. The chain carries TRBV7-9 and TRBJ2-5; D is undetermined. This CDR3 is 16 amino acids long. Germline V gene data show CDR1 as SEHNR and CDR2 as FQNEAQ (reference sequence). The germline V and J ends were trimmed by 3 bases and 2 bases, with 16 bases remaining between them.

This clonotype has at least ten counts. This sequence joins TRBV6-2 or TRBV6-3 and TRBJ1-5, with TRBD1 matching 7 bases. V lost 0 bases, J lost 7 bases, and 6 bases stayed unmatched. Germline values: CDR1 MNHEY, CDR2 SVGEGT. The length of the CDR3 is 15 residues. CDR3 nucleotide sequence: TGTGCCAGCAGTTACTCGAGGACAGGACTGCAGCCCCAGCATTTT. Protein: CASSYSRTGLQPQHF.

This clonotype was found a few times. This chain connects TRBV11-2 to TRBJ2-5, with 10 bases matching TRBD2. Germline assignment: CDR1 SGHAT and CDR2 FQNNGV. The CDR3 contains 18 residues. V lost 2 bases to trimming and J lost 3 bases; unmatched junction nucleotides: 12. The CDR3: CASSLWGGRAGGEETQYF. The CDR3, as DNA: TGTGCCAGCAGCTTATGGGGCGGACGAGCGGGGGGGGAAGAGACCCAGTACTTC.

V is TRBV27 and J is TRBJ2-1; D ambiguous. Trimming left V 0 bases short and J 10 bases short, with 7 bases between. This CDR3 contains 12 residues. Germline CDR1 reads MNHEY; CDR2 reads SMNVEV (reference sequence). CDR3 loop: CASSLSGREQFF. The DNA of the CDR3 is TGTGCCAGCAGTTTATCTGGGCGGGAGCAGTTCTTC.

The chain has TRBV4-1 and TRBJ2-1; the D is unclear. Germline CDR1 reads MGHRA; CDR2 reads YSYEKL. Trimming took off 4 bases at V and 10 bases at J, with 8 bases between the two ends. This CDR3 region has 11 residues. CDR3 loop: CASSLNEEQFF. CDR3 bases: TGCGCCAGCAGCCTAAATGAGGAGCAGTTCTTC.

The chain couples TRBV6-1 to TRBJ2-7; D remains ambiguous. Germline assignment: CDR1 MNHNS and CDR2 SASEGT. The CDR3 spans 16 residues. Between the trimmed V and J ends, which lost 6 bases and 0 bases, there was a span of 18 bases. CDR3 protein: CASRFRVTEDSYEQYF. The CDR3 DNA reads as TGTGCCAGCAGATTCCGGGTCACCGAGGACTCCTACGAGCAGTACTTC.

This clonotype was counted ten times or more. This rearrangement joins TRBV2 to TRBJ2-3; 9 bases align to TRBD1. There are 15 residues in the CDR3. Germline V gene sequence: CDR1 SNHLY, CDR2 FYNNEI. The trim removed 7 bases at V and 1 base at J, leaving 6 bases unmatched. The CDR3 bases are TGTGCCAGCAACCCTCGGACAGGGGGCACAGATACGCAGTATTTT. Amino acids: CASNPRTGGTDTQYF.

Details on this clonotype: This may stem from a read error, because a much larger clone lies one nucleotide away. V gene TRBV29-1 combines with J gene TRBJ2-1; 14 bases map to TRBD2. Germline CDR1 SQVTM, CDR2 ANQGSEA. This CDR3 has 13 residues. The CDR3 sequence is CSGLAGGHYERFF. Here the CDR3 DNA reads TGCAGCGGACTAGCGGGAGGGCACTATGAGCGGTTCTTC.

The rearrangement links TRBV5-1 to TRBJ1-6; D uncertain. The CDR3 extends over 16 amino acids. Deletions cut 1 base from V and 1 base from J, with 9 bases between. Germline values: CDR1 SGHRS, CDR2 YFSETQ. The CDR3 nucleotides read TGCGCCAGCAGCTTGCTCTTGGGGTCCTATAATTCACCCCTCCACTTT. Protein product: CASSLLLGSYNSPLHF.

This clonotype was seen a handful of times. The chain combines TRBV11-2 with TRBJ2-7, with D possibly being TRBD2 (6 bases). Per the germline V gene, CDR1 is SGHAT and CDR2 is FQNNGV. CDR3 length: 16 amino acids. Trimming removed 1 base at V and 2 bases at J, with 15 bases between. In DNA, the CDR3 is TGTGCCAGCAGCTTAGTACGGGCTAGCGATACCTACGAGCAGTACTTC. This sequence encodes CASSLVRASDTYEQYF.

This clonotype was seen a handful of times. The chain couples TRBV18 to TRBJ2-7, with TRBD1 matching 7 bases. V was clipped by 2 bases and J by 3 bases; unmatched bases: 7. There are 15 residues in the CDR3. CDR1 and CDR2 (germline): KGHSH, LQKENI. The CDR3 nucleotides are TGTGCCAGCTCACCAAGGACAGGCTCAGTCTACGAGCAGTACTTC. It yields the protein CASSPRTGSVYEQYF.

The chain joins TRBV7-2 to TRBJ2-3; tentatively, D is TRBD2 (5 bases). This CDR3 region has 16 residues. Germline V gene data show CDR1 as SGHTA and CDR2 as FQGNSA. V lost 0 bases and J lost 5, with 15 bases in between. The CDR3 loop is CASSLAQLRAGDTQYF. CDR3 DNA sequence: TGTGCCAGCAGCTTAGCGCAGTTGCGGGCAGGAGATACGCAGTATTTT.

Many counts were recorded for this clonotype. V gene TRBV27 combines with J gene TRBJ2-1; the D gene is possibly TRBD1 (6 bases). Trimming pared 5 bases from V and 10 bases from J, leaving 18 bases between. CDR1 and CDR2 (germline): MNHEY, SMNVEV (reference sequence). The CDR3 extends over 14 amino acids. The CDR3 reads CASSARPAGVEQFF. The CDR3 DNA reads as TGTGCCAGCAGTGCTAGACCGGCAGGGGTCGAGCAGTTCTTC.

This clonotype showed up many times. The V call is TRBV10-3, the J call TRBJ2-3; 9 bases line up with TRBD1. This CDR3 spans 16 amino acids. CDR1 is ENHRY and CDR2 is SYGVKD in the germline V gene. V lost 4 bases and J lost 1; bases outside the gene matches: 6. The CDR3 region has the DNA TGTGCCATCAGTGCCTTACAGGGGGCGGGCACAGATACGCAGTATTTT. Amino acids: CAISALQGAGTDTQYF.

This chain uses TRBV15 with TRBJ2-7; 7 bases are a match to TRBD2. The V gene's germline CDR1 is LNHNV and CDR2 YYDKDF (reference sequence). V dropped 3 bases and J dropped 1; count of bases not matched to a gene: 12. This CDR3 contains 17 residues. CDR3 loop: CATSSGRGSGPSYEQYF. The CDR3 coding sequence is TGTGCCACCAGCAGCGGCCGCGGGAGCGGGCCTTCCTACGAGCAGTACTTC.

The sample holds many counts of this clonotype. The gene calls are TRBV7-8 and TRBJ2-7; TRBD1 is a possible D gene (6 bases). Germline assignment: CDR1 SGHVS and CDR2 FQNEAQ. The V end was cut by 5 bases, the J end by 3 bases, with 14 bases between. This CDR3 comprises 14 residues. The CDR3 bases are TGTGCCAGCAGCCTGCGGACAGAATACTACGAGCAGTACTTC. Translation: CASSLRTEYYEQYF. The full variable domain, in which reference TRBV7-8 and TRBJ2-7 provide the parts outside the CDR3, is GAGVSQSPRYKVAKRGQDVALRCDPISGHVSLFWYQQALGQGPEFLTYFQNEAQLDKSGLPSDRFFAERPEGSVSTLKIQRTQQEDSAVYLCASSLRTEYYEQYFGPGTRLTVT.

This clonotype was detected a few times. This chain uses TRBV10-3 with TRBJ2-6; 8 bases agree with TRBD1. J lost 1 base, V lost 8 bases, and 10 bases had no gene match. Per germline, CDR1 ENHRY and CDR2 SYGVKD. The CDR3 totals 17 residues. The CDR3 DNA sequence: TGTGCCATCCCTCGGACAGGGACCAATTCTGGGGCCAACGTCCTGACTTTC. Translating gives CAIPRTGTNSGANVLTF.

CDR3 loop: CASSEGPLTGNEQFF. DNA of the CDR3: TGTGCCAGCAGTGAAGGACCCCTTACAGGGAATGAGCAGTTCTTC. J is TRBJ2-1 and V is TRBV2; perhaps TRBD1 as D (6 bases). Trimming removed 1 base at V and 7 bases at J, with 14 bases between. Per germline, CDR1 SNHLY and CDR2 FYNNEI. This CDR3 comprises 15 residues.

This clonotype appeared a few times. The chain combines TRBV24-1 with TRBJ2-3; the match to TRBD2 covers 12 bases. With 4 bases clipped from V and 6 bases from J, the junction kept 7 bases outside the gene matches. The CDR3 runs 16 residues. CDR1 KGHDR and CDR2 SFDVKD come from the germline V gene. CDR3 DNA: TGTGCCACCAGTGACTATTCTAGCGGGGGGGCTGATACGCAGTATTTT. As protein: CATSDYSSGGADTQYF.

The chain employs TRBV12-2 and TRBJ2-7; the table calls TRBD2, which could not be checked here. TRBV12-2 is flagged as a pseudogene. This CDR3 is 16 amino acids long. Here the CDR3 DNA reads TGTGCAAGTCGCTTAGCCATCCGGATTCTAGCGAGGGAGCAGTACTTC. This sequence encodes CASRLAIRILAREQYF.

The sample holds a few counts of this clonotype. The rearrangement joins TRBV28 to TRBJ2-1; tentatively, D is TRBD1 (6 bases). V lost 4 bases to trimming and J lost 0 bases, with 10 bases between them. This CDR3 contains 15 residues. The germline CDR1 and CDR2 sequences are MDHEN and SYDVKM. The CDR3 DNA reads TGTGCCAGCAGTTCCACAGGGAGCTCCTACAATGAGCAGTTCTTC. Amino acids: CASSSTGSSYNEQFF.

This clonotype was recorded many times. The rearrangement joins TRBV29-1 to TRBJ2-1, with D possibly matching TRBD2 (6 bases). The CDR3 is 12 residues long. Per germline, CDR1 SQVTM and CDR2 ANQGSEA. The germline V and J ends were trimmed by 7 bases and 6 bases, with 13 bases remaining between them. CDR3: CSGRRGSNEQFF. CDR3 DNA sequence: TGCAGCGGGCGGCGGGGATCCAATGAGCAGTTCTTC.

The rearrangement links TRBV5-4 to TRBJ2-3, with D perhaps matching TRBD1 or TRBD2 (6 bases each). The germline V gene encodes CDR1 SGHNT and CDR2 YYREEE (reference sequence). CDR3 length equals 14 residues. The V gene lost 4 bases and the J gene lost 3 bases, with 12 bases spanning the gap. The DNA for the CDR3 is TGTGCCAGCAGCACGGGGGCCGGTACAGATACGCAGTATTTT. It yields the protein CASSTGAGTDTQYF.

Notes on this clonotype: One end of the junction is discordant with germline, which a read error may explain. V is TRBV20-1 and J is TRBJ2-7, with 14 bases lining up with TRBD2. CDR3 size: 17 residues. Germline V gives CDR1 DFQATT, CDR2 SNEGSKA (reference sequence). CDR3 DNA: TGCTGTGCTAGAGACCTCGGGACTAGCGGGAGAAGCTACGAGCAGTACTTC. This gives the protein CCARDLGTSGRSYEQYF.

This clonotype has a count of ten or more. The rearrangement links TRBV20-1 to TRBJ2-7; TRBD2 matches at 11 bases. Germline-derived CDR1 and CDR2 are DFQATT and SNEGSKA (reference sequence). J was trimmed by 7 bases and V by 6 bases; bases with no gene match: 8. The CDR3 extends over 13 amino acids. The CDR3 loop reads CSAKTGLADEQYF. The CDR3 bases are TGCAGTGCAAAAACGGGACTAGCGGATGAGCAGTACTTC.

The chain combines TRBV4-2 with TRBJ2-7; 13 positions match TRBD2. The CDR3 has 19 amino acids. With V trimmed by 1 base and J by 5 bases, 14 bases remained unmatched. The germline gives CDR1 LGHNA, CDR2 YNFKEQ. CDR3 loop: CASSQVTPGTSGRANEQYF. The CDR3, as DNA: TGTGCCAGCAGCCAAGTAACCCCAGGAACTAGCGGGAGGGCAAACGAGCAGTACTTC.

This clonotype was counted at least ten times. CDR3 loop: CASSFPTGVEKNIQYF. Written as DNA, the CDR3 is TGCGCCAGCAGCTTCCCAACGGGGGTGGAGAAAAACATTCAGTACTTC. The rearrangement joins TRBV5-1 to TRBJ2-4, with D maybe TRBD2 (6 bases). V was cut by 2 bases and J by 4 bases, with 16 bases left in between. Germline assignment: CDR1 SGHRS and CDR2 YFSETQ. The CDR3 covers 16 residues.